Below are 12 T cell receptor beta chains sequenced from a single sample in a study of blood T cells in healthy people across ages. For the second PCR, which ran for 7 to 11 cycles, a sample-barcoded 5' primer and a J-beta primer mix were used. TCRdb re-called the 5' RACE reads through MiXCR, storing one row per CDR3 protein. The sample lists 1.5 million to 2 million distinct CDR3 sequences; 28% were seen once. The sequencing sample was made of blood. These TCRs come from a woman aged 25 to 45 in good health.

This clonotype appeared a few times. This sequence joins TRBV15 and TRBJ2-7; no definite D call. V was pared by 5 bases and J by 6 bases, with 20 bases between. The germline gives CDR1 LNHNV, CDR2 YYDKDF (reference sequence). The CDR3 consists of 15 residues. As DNA, the CDR3 is TGTGCCACCAGCCCACAAACCGCGACTTCCCGCGAGCAGTACTTC. It specifies CATSPQTATSREQYF.

The genes are TRBV10-3 and TRBJ1-2; D ambiguous. This CDR3 spans 14 amino acids. V gave up 1 base and J gave up 6 bases, with 12 bases separating them. Germline values: CDR1 ENHRY, CDR2 SYGVKD. CDR3 nucleotide sequence: TGTGCCATCAGTGAGTTAAAAGGAGGGCATGGCTACACCTTC. Protein: CAISELKGGHGYTF.

The CDR3 sequence: CASKTVYNEQFF. The CDR3 DNA is TGCGCCAGCAAGACAGTATACAATGAGCAGTTCTTC. This chain joins TRBV5-1 and TRBJ2-1, with D perhaps TRBD1 (5 bases). The CDR3 covers 12 residues. Per germline, CDR1 SGHRS and CDR2 YFSETQ. Trimming stripped 6 bases from V and 4 bases from J, with 8 bases between.

Comment on this clonotype: One base away lies a much larger clone, so this may be a sequencing read error. The chain couples TRBV7-3 to TRBJ2-3; D perhaps matches TRBD1 (6 bases). Germline V gene lookup returns CDR1 SGHTA and CDR2 FQGTGA. CDR3 length equals 13 residues. The CDR3 here is CVSSLGGEGTQYF. The CDR3 DNA follows: TGTGTCAGCAGCTTAGGGGGAGAGGGTACGCAGTATTTT. Full variable domain (remainder filled in from reference TRBV7-3 and TRBJ2-3): GAGVSQTPSNKVTEKGKYVELRCDPISGHTALYWYRQSLGQGPEFLIYFQGTGAADDSGLPNDRFFAVRPEGSVSTLKIQRTERGDSAVYLCVSSLGGEGTQYFGPGTRLTVL.

The chain links TRBV7-7 to TRBJ2-5; 8 bases match TRBD2. CDR1 is SSHAT, CDR2 FNYEAQ, per germline (reference sequence). Trimming removed 4 bases from V and 4 bases from J; junction bases left unmatched: 5. The CDR3 sequence is 14 residues long. CDR3 in amino acids: CASSYGLAGETQYF. Written as DNA, the CDR3 is TGTGCCAGCAGCTACGGACTAGCAGGAGAGACCCAGTACTTC.

In this sample, this clonotype turned up a few times. The chain employs TRBV5-1 and TRBJ2-2; D not resolved. The CDR3 is 15 residues long. V was pared by 0 bases and J by 2 bases, with 8 bases between. The germline V gene has CDR1 SGHRS and CDR2 YFSETQ. CDR3 protein: CASSLVTPNTGELFF. The CDR3 coding sequence is TGCGCCAGCAGCTTGGTGACTCCCAACACCGGGGAGCTGTTTTTT. Looking up the rest from reference TRBV5-1 and TRBJ2-2 gives the full variable domain: KAGVTQTPRYLIKTRGQQVTLSCSPISGHRSVSWYQQTPGQGLQFLFEYFSETQRNKGNFPGRFSGRQFSNSRSEMNVSTLELGDSALYLCASSLVTPNTGELFFGEGSRLTVL.

At least ten counts were recorded for this clonotype. The gene calls are TRBV12-3 or TRBV12-4 and TRBJ1-5; a weak D match, TRBD1 (6 bases). Between the trimmed V and J ends, which lost 6 bases and 5 bases, there was a span of 8 bases. The CDR3 runs to 12 residues. The CDR3 DNA reads as TGTGCCAGCAGGGCAGGGGATCAGCCCCAGCATTTT. It translates to CASRAGDQPQHF.

The chain uses TRBV7-9 and TRBJ2-1, with 8 nucleotides matching TRBD1. The J segment lost 6 bases and the V segment lost 1 base, leaving 5 bases of the junction unmatched. The CDR3 runs 15 residues. Germline V gene sequence: CDR1 SEHNR, CDR2 FQNEAQ (reference sequence). CDR3 residues: CASSLGQGACNEQFF. The CDR3 DNA follows: TGTGCCAGCAGCTTAGGCCAGGGGGCATGCAATGAGCAGTTCTTC.

The rearrangement links TRBV27 to TRBJ2-6, with TRBD2 as a possible D gene (5 bases). CDR3 length: 20 residues. Per germline, CDR1 MNHEY and CDR2 SMNVEV (reference sequence). Trimming took 3 bases from V and 0 from J, leaving 21 bases between them. The CDR3 protein is CASSFRTLRLGSSGANVLTF. Written as DNA, the CDR3 is TGTGCCAGCAGTTTCAGGACTCTAAGGCTAGGGAGCTCTGGGGCCAACGTCCTGACTTTC.

In regard to this clonotype: It is likely a read error, because the conserved phenylalanine at the end of the CDR3 is missing. The chain has TRBV7-9 and TRBJ2-1, with 8 positions matching TRBD1. Trimming cost V 3 bases and J 9 bases; bases outside gene matches: 4. In germline, CDR1 is SEHNR, CDR2 FQNEAQ (reference sequence). This CDR3 is built from 13 residues. This chain's CDR3 is CASSFIGQGEQFL. DNA of the CDR3: TGTGCCAGCAGCTTCATAGGACAGGGTGAGCAGTTCCTC.

This clonotype was picked up many times. The chain links TRBV10-3 to TRBJ2-5; 10 nucleotides align to TRBD2. This CDR3 spans 13 amino acids. The V gene end was trimmed by 9 bases and the J gene end by 11 bases; junction bases not matched to a gene: 12. The germline V gene encodes CDR1 ENHRY and CDR2 SYGVKD. CDR3 sequence reads: CAIGTSVQDLQYF. CDR3 bases: TGTGCCATAGGGACTAGCGTACAAGATTTGCAGTACTTC.

This clonotype was observed a few times. CDR3 sequence (DNA): TGCAGCACGACGGGGGGGGCCCCTAATGAGCAGTTCTTC. Protein: CSTTGGAPNEQFF. J is TRBJ2-1 and V is TRBV29-1; TRBD2 agrees at 8 bases. The CDR3 contains 13 residues. Germline loops: CDR1 SQVTM, CDR2 ANQGSEA. With V trimmed by 8 bases and J by 7 bases, 10 bases remained unmatched.